The 32 T cell receptor beta chains below all came from one sample that was sequenced in a study of cytomegalovirus exposure and HLA in healthy donors. Primers: 60 Vbeta forward and 13 Jbeta reverse. Generated by immunoSEQ multiplex PCR, the TCRdb table keeps only in-frame clones and is missing some. The sample lists 120,000 or so clones, just over 65% occurring once. The sequencing input was PBMCs. The receptors were gathered from a man younger than 30 in good health and CMV-seronegative.

This chain connects TRBV5-1 to TRBJ2-1, with D unresolved. With 2 bases removed from V and 13 bases from J, the gap between germline ends came to 10 bases. Germline assignment: CDR1 SGHRS and CDR2 YFSETQ. The CDR3 loop spans 11 amino acids. CDR3 residues: CASSFGQVQFF. CDR3 DNA sequence: TGCGCCAGCAGCTTTGGGCAGGTTCAGTTCTTC.

The chain carries TRBV19 and TRBJ1-5; D call uncertain. Germline lookup yields CDR1 LNHDA and CDR2 SQIVND (reference sequence). Between the trimmed V and J ends, which lost 1 base and 5 bases, there was a span of 6 bases. The CDR3 runs to 13 residues. CDR3 DNA: TGTGCCAGTAGTATAGGCGGGGATCAGCCCCAGCATTTT. Protein product: CASSIGGDQPQHF.

V usage is TRBV18 and J usage is TRBJ1-6, with TRBD1 matching 8 bases. The germline V gene encodes CDR1 KGHSH and CDR2 LQKENI. CDR3 length equals 13 residues. The trim removed 2 bases at V and 12 bases at J, leaving 3 bases unmatched. The CDR3 DNA sequence: TGTGCCAGCTCACCATCGGACAGGGAACCCCTCCACTTT. It codes for CASSPSDREPLHF. The full variable domain, rest sourced from reference TRBV18 and TRBJ1-6, is NAGVMQNPRHLVRRRGQEARLRCSPMKGHSHVYWYRQLPEEGLKFMVYLQKENIIDESGMPKERFSAEFPKEGPSILRIQQVVRGDSAAYFCASSPSDREPLHFGNGTRLTVT.

The chain recombines TRBV10-1 with TRBJ1-5; 7 positions match TRBD1. After removal of 7 bases from V and 7 bases from J, the junction contained 7 bases not matched to a gene. This CDR3 region has 13 residues. CDR1 and CDR2 (germline): WNHNN, SYGVQD (reference sequence). The CDR3 bases are TGCGCCAGCATAACAGGGGCGGGGCAGCCCCAGCATTTT. It translates to CASITGAGQPQHF.

The chain carries TRBV29-1 and TRBJ2-7; 9 bases match TRBD1. CDR1 SQVTM and CDR2 ANQGSEA come from the germline V gene. V was clipped by 6 bases and J by 6 bases; unmatched bases: 9. The CDR3 loop spans 13 amino acids. The CDR3 DNA sequence: TGCAGCGTGTCCGGGACAGGGTCTGGCGAGCAGTACTTC. It translates to CSVSGTGSGEQYF.

This chain joins TRBV29-1 and TRBJ2-7; 8 nucleotides agree with TRBD1. CDR1 SQVTM and CDR2 ANQGSEA come from the germline V gene. V lost 4 bases to trimming and J lost 9 bases; unmatched junction nucleotides: 14. This CDR3 region has 14 residues. CDR3 nucleotide sequence: TGCAGCGTTGGAACGGGACAGGCCAACCTCCGGCAGTACTTC. Amino acid sequence: CSVGTGQANLRQYF.

The rearrangement joins TRBV2 to TRBJ2-1; D perhaps matches TRBD2 (5 bases). CDR1 is SNHLY and CDR2 is FYNNEI in the germline V gene. The CDR3 is made up of 13 amino acids. Trimming took 8 bases from V and 7 from J, leaving 15 bases between them. The CDR3 bases are TGTGCCAGCGATCGGGGTGGGGTTAATGAGCAGTTCTTC. Amino acids: CASDRGGVNEQFF.

This chain connects TRBV19 to TRBJ1-4; a weak D match, TRBD1 (6 bases). CDR1 and CDR2 from the germline V gene are LNHDA and SQIVND (reference sequence). The CDR3 runs 14 residues. Trimming took 7 bases from V and 4 from J, leaving 13 bases between them. CDR3 sequence reads: CASTGDLNNEKLFF. The CDR3 DNA reads TGTGCCAGTACAGGGGACCTCAATAATGAAAAACTGTTTTTT.

The chain uses TRBV9 and TRBJ2-7, with 7 bases identical to TRBD2. CDR1 is SGDLS, CDR2 YYNGEE, per germline. V lost 0 bases to trimming and J lost 3 bases; unmatched junction nucleotides: 6. The length of the CDR3 is 15 residues. In DNA, the CDR3 is TGTGCCAGCAGCGTAGGTGGCGGGGGTTTCTACGAGCAGTACTTC. As protein: CASSVGGGGFYEQYF.

This clone came up a few times. The chain carries TRBV6-1 and TRBJ2-1; D may be TRBD1 (6 bases). The germline V and J ends were trimmed by 6 bases and 7 bases, with 13 bases remaining between them. The CDR3 runs 13 residues. Germline CDR1 and CDR2: MNHNS and SASEGT. The CDR3 here is CASSQTRGNEQFF. Here the CDR3 DNA reads TGTGCCAGCAGCCAGACCAGGGGTAATGAGCAGTTCTTC.

The rearrangement uses TRBV9 and TRBJ1-3; D remains ambiguous. Germline V gene sequence: CDR1 SGDLS, CDR2 YYNGEE. Trimming shortened V by 2 bases and J by 3 bases, and 9 bases separated the two germline ends. The CDR3 runs 14 residues. The CDR3 coding sequence is TGTGCCAGCAGCGTTACTCGCGGTGGAAACACCATATATTTT. It is translated as CASSVTRGGNTIYF.

The chain recombines TRBV27 with TRBJ2-1, with TRBD1 as a possible D gene (6 bases). Germline CDR1 reads MNHEY; CDR2 reads SMNVEV (reference sequence). The CDR3 sequence is 19 residues long. V dropped 1 base and J dropped 5 bases, with 24 bases sitting between them. The CDR3, as DNA: TGTGCCAGCAGTTTATATGAGACAGGAACGCTCCCCACCCACAATGAGCAGTTCTTC. Its protein is CASSLYETGTLPTHNEQFF.

A remark on this clone: Additional DNA sequences in this sample encode the identical CDR3. The chain couples TRBV5-6 to TRBJ2-3, with D unclear. The CDR3 runs 18 residues. The germline V gene encodes CDR1 SGHDT and CDR2 YYEEEE. V was cut by 4 bases and J by 1 base, with 22 bases left in between. The CDR3 nucleotides are TGTGCCAGCAGCCTGGTGCGCCTAGGTAATCGTGGCACAGATACGCAGTATTTT. Its translation is CASSLVRLGNRGTDTQYF.

The rearrangement uses TRBV11-2 and TRBJ2-3; 9 nucleotides align to TRBD1. Germline CDR1 reads SGHAT; CDR2 reads FQNNGV. The CDR3 extends over 15 amino acids. The V segment lost 5 bases and the J segment 4 bases; nucleotides outside the gene matches: 7. The CDR3 sequence: CASSLGQGYPDTQYF. CDR3 nucleotide sequence: TGTGCCAGCAGCCTCGGACAGGGGTATCCAGATACGCAGTATTTT.

The chain joins TRBV7-2 to TRBJ2-1, with D possibly being TRBD1 (5 bases). Germline CDR1 reads SGHTA; CDR2 reads FQGNSA. V lost 2 bases to trimming and J lost 15 bases, with 14 bases between them. This CDR3 spans 12 amino acids. CDR3 DNA sequence: TGTGCCAGCAGCTTACAGGGCAATTGGATGTTCTTC. Translating it yields CASSLQGNWMFF.

The chain uses TRBV6-1 and TRBJ1-3; the match to TRBD1 covers 10 bases. Per germline, CDR1 MNHNS and CDR2 SASEGT. V lost 6 bases and J lost 3; bases outside the gene matches: 5. The CDR3 has 15 amino acids. The CDR3 coding sequence is TGTGCCAGCAGCCGACAGGGGGCGGTTGGAAACACCATATATTTT. This codes for CASSRQGAVGNTIYF.

V and J are TRBV19 and TRBJ1-5; 10 nucleotides match TRBD1. The V gene's germline CDR1 is LNHDA and CDR2 SQIVND (reference sequence). CDR3 size: 15 residues. With 2 bases clipped from V and 7 bases from J, the junction kept 5 bases outside the gene matches. The CDR3 DNA follows: TGTGCCAGTAGTATAACGGACAGGGGGAACCAGCCCCAGCATTTT. The encoded protein is CASSITDRGNQPQHF.

The chain joins TRBV28 to TRBJ2-7; D perhaps matches TRBD1 (5 bases). The V end was cut by 6 bases, the J end by 5 bases, with 8 bases between. The CDR3 sequence is 11 residues long. From germline, CDR1 is MDHEN and CDR2 SYDVKM. CDR3 bases: TGTGCCAGCAGCACCAGGGACGAGCAGTACTTC. Translation: CASSTRDEQYF.

This chain uses TRBV6-6 with TRBJ2-7; D unclear. Germline CDR1 is MNHNY and CDR2 is SVGAGI (reference sequence). The CDR3 is made up of 12 amino acids. V lost 8 bases and J 4 bases, leaving 12 bases between the germline ends. The DNA for the CDR3 is TGTGCCAGCGTTGACTCCATTTACGAGCAGTACTTC. It encodes CASVDSIYEQYF.

The rearrangement uses TRBV5-4 and TRBJ1-4; 9 nucleotides line up with TRBD1. Germline V CDR1 and CDR2: SGHNT, YYREEE (reference sequence). Trimming took 4 bases from V and 11 from J; bases not matched to a gene: 12. There are 15 residues in the CDR3. CDR3 amino acids: CASSGGTGPRAKLFF. CDR3 nucleotide sequence: TGTGCCAGCAGCGGAGGGACAGGGCCAAGGGCGAAACTGTTTTTT.

This chain joins TRBV5-1 and TRBJ2-7, with D possibly being TRBD1 (6 bases). This CDR3 is 16 amino acids long. Looked up from germline, CDR1 is SGHRS and CDR2 is YFSETQ. Trimming cost V 0 bases and J 1 base, with 14 bases left between them. The CDR3 nucleotides are TGCGCCAGCAGCTTGGTACGGACAGTCTCATCCTACGAGCAGTACTTC. This gives the protein CASSLVRTVSSYEQYF.

A few counts support this clone. The chain recombines TRBV11-2 with TRBJ2-3; a weak D match, TRBD2 (5 bases). V was trimmed by 6 bases and J by 0 bases, leaving 7 bases between them. In germline, CDR1 is SGHAT, CDR2 FQNNGV. The CDR3 contains 13 residues. DNA for the CDR3: TGTGCCAGCAGACGGACTAGCACAGATACGCAGTATTTT. Amino acids: CASRRTSTDTQYF. Supplemented by reference TRBV11-2 and TRBJ2-3, the full variable domain reads EAGVAQSPRYKIIEKRQSVAFWCNPISGHATLYWYQQILGQGPKLLIQFQNNGVVDDSQLPKDRFSAERLKGVDSTLKIQPAKLEDSAVYLCASRRTSTDTQYFGPGTRLTVL.

This chain connects TRBV27 to TRBJ2-1, with TRBD1 matching 7 bases. Germline V gene sequence: CDR1 MNHEY, CDR2 SMNVEV (reference sequence). The length of the CDR3 is 15 residues. Trimming cost V 2 bases and J 6 bases; bases outside gene matches: 7. The CDR3 sequence: CASSLQRGRFNEQFF. DNA of the CDR3: TGTGCCAGCAGTTTACAAAGGGGGCGTTTCAATGAGCAGTTCTTC.

This clone was observed a few times. The chain carries TRBV9 and TRBJ1-4; no reliable D call. This CDR3 is built from 14 residues. V was trimmed by 3 bases and J by 1 base, leaving 7 bases between them. Germline V gene data show CDR1 as SGDLS and CDR2 as YYNGEE. CDR3 nucleotide sequence: TGTGCCAGCAGCGCGAGTGGAACTAATGAAAAACTGTTTTTT. Translated: CASSASGTNEKLFF.

CDR3 sequence (DNA): TGTGCCAGCAGTAAGGGGCCGGGGGGCTCTGGCTACACCTTC. It encodes CASSKGPGGSGYTF. The V gene is TRBV6-5, the J gene TRBJ1-2, with a tentative D call TRBD1 (6 bases). Trimming stripped 5 bases from V and 7 bases from J, with 17 bases between. CDR1 and CDR2 (germline): MNHEY, SVGAGI. The CDR3 contains 14 residues.

The CDR3 sequence: CASSYWLAGGTDTQYF. The DNA for the CDR3 is TGTGCCAGCAGTTACTGGCTAGCGGGGGGCACAGATACGCAGTATTTT. The chain employs TRBV6-6 and TRBJ2-3; 10 bases fit TRBD2. The trim removed 1 base at V and 1 base at J, leaving 2 bases unmatched. Germline CDR1 MNHNY, CDR2 SVGAGI (reference sequence). The CDR3 is 16 amino acids.

The chain employs TRBV6-5 and TRBJ2-7; possible D gene TRBD2, 5 bases. V lost 6 bases to trimming and J lost 2 bases, with 17 bases between them. This CDR3 spans 15 amino acids. Germline CDR1 reads MNHEY; CDR2 reads SVGAGI. The CDR3 loop reads CASRTVAGGAYEQYF. In DNA form, the CDR3 reads TGTGCCAGCAGAACGGTGGCGGGTGGGGCCTACGAGCAGTACTTC.

The chain has TRBV7-2 and TRBJ2-7; TRBD2 matches at 7 bases. V lost 5 bases, J lost 7 bases, and 8 bases stayed unmatched. The germline CDR1 and CDR2 sequences are SGHTA and FQGNSA. The length of the CDR3 is 13 residues. Here the CDR3 reads CASSTRTRYEQYF. The DNA for the CDR3 is TGTGCCAGCAGCACAAGGACTAGGTATGAGCAGTACTTC. Full variable domain (missing parts from reference TRBV7-2 and TRBJ2-7): GAGVSQSPSNKVTEKGKDVELRCDPISGHTALYWYRQSLGQGLEFLIYFQGNSAPDKSGLPSDRFSAERTGGSVSTLTIQRTQQEDSAVYLCASSTRTRYEQYFGPGTRLTVT.

This clone has a handful of counts. This rearrangement joins TRBV29-1 to TRBJ2-7; 11 bases agree with TRBD2. The CDR3 is made up of 15 amino acids. The germline V gene has CDR1 SQVTM and CDR2 ANQGSEA. Trimming took 4 bases from V and 4 from J; bases not matched to a gene: 9. The CDR3 DNA reads TGCAGCGTTGTGGTGGCTAGCGGGGGGTCTTACGAGCAGTACTTC. Translated: CSVVVASGGSYEQYF.

The chain has TRBV5-6 and TRBJ2-5, with 11 bases lining up with TRBD2. Germline-derived CDR1 and CDR2 are SGHDT and YYEEEE. V lost 3 bases to trimming and J lost 4 bases; unmatched junction nucleotides: 5. The CDR3 contains 15 residues. The CDR3 DNA is TGTGCCAGCAGCTACGGGACTAGCGGCCTAGAGACCCAGTACTTC. The encoded protein is CASSYGTSGLETQYF.

This chain uses TRBV7-9 with TRBJ1-4; maybe TRBD1 (6 bases). CDR1 and CDR2 from the germline V gene are SEHNR and FQNEAQ (reference sequence). The CDR3 runs 14 residues. Trimming pared 5 bases from V and 2 bases from J, leaving 9 bases between. This chain's CDR3 is CASSRRGTNEKLFF. The CDR3 bases are TGTGCCAGCAGCCGCAGGGGTACTAATGAAAAACTGTTTTTT. The whole variable domain, remainder taken from reference TRBV7-9 and TRBJ1-4, is DTGVSQNPRHKITKRGQNVTFRCDPISEHNRLYWYRQTLGQGPEFLTYFQNEAQLEKSRLLSDRFSAERPKGSFSTLEIQRTEQGDSAMYLCASSRRGTNEKLFFGSGTQLSVL.

V gene TRBV27 combines with J gene TRBJ2-3, with 10 bases that match TRBD1. The CDR3 runs 14 residues. Germline CDR1 reads MNHEY; CDR2 reads SMNVEV (reference sequence). With V trimmed by 5 bases and J by 9 bases, 8 bases remained unmatched. The CDR3 sequence: CASSIDRGLLTQYF. CDR3 in DNA: TGTGCCAGCAGTATCGACAGGGGGCTATTGACGCAGTATTTT.